This T cell receptor (beta chain) came from a study of T cells in localized non-small cell lung cancer. Study observations and caveats: Across samples, adjacent lung featured a median roughly 61 of the top 100 tumor clones. Measurement of T cell clonality placed uninvolved adjacent lung highest, above the level in tumor.

Regarding this clone: Its antigen is currently unknown.

Only in-frame clones appear in the TCRdb table, and some are missing; sequencing was by immunoSEQ multiplex PCR. Found here are more than 30,000 clones, around 90% of them singletons; the top ten hold 4.2%. The CDR3 is made up of 13 amino acids. The germline CDR1 and CDR2 sequences are KGHSH and LQKENI. J was trimmed by 7 bases and V by 6 bases; bases with no gene match: 8. This sample comprised peripheral blood mononuclear cells, obtained before any cancer treatment. The V call is TRBV18, the J call TRBJ1-2; 7 bases fit TRBD1. The sequence was obtained from a woman aged 35 to 70 with stage III lung adenocarcinoma. The CDR3 protein is CASSMEGGSGYTF. In nucleotides, the CDR3 is TGTGCCAGCTCGATGGAAGGGGGCTCTGGCTACACCTTC.